Below, 30 T cell receptor beta chains from the same sample are listed, as sequenced in a study of blood T cell repertoires in COVID-19 (dated by TCRdb to the early 2020s). Library preparation used the immunoSEQ multiplex PCR assay. What TCRdb holds here is the immuneACCESS table cut down to in-frame rearrangements. Part of the clones is not present; checked against another copy, under half of the missing clones reflect an unresolved V gene, and the others are unexplained. This sample is represented by almost 250,000 clones; around 88% of them were singletons. Roughly 3.7% of the sample rests with the top ten. Specimen: PBMCs or T cells enriched from blood (not recorded which). These receptors all stem from a woman aged 25-40 years who had recovered from COVID-19.

This sequence joins TRBV24-1 and TRBJ1-2, with 7 bases that match TRBD1. The CDR3 spans 15 residues. Germline loops: CDR1 KGHDR, CDR2 SFDVKD. V was pared by 5 bases and J by 2 bases, with 7 bases of the junction left unmatched. The CDR3 sequence: CATSGQNRGNYGYTF. The DNA of the CDR3 is TGTGCCACCAGTGGTCAAAACAGGGGAAACTATGGCTACACCTTC.

With regard to this clone: Different DNA sequences within this sample yield the same CDR3. The chain is built from TRBV11-3 and TRBJ2-1; D unclear. Germline V gene sequence: CDR1 SGHNT, CDR2 YENEEA. Trimming removed 1 base from V and 0 bases from J, with 4 bases in between. The CDR3 totals 14 residues. The chain's CDR3 is CASSLVSSYNEQFF. The CDR3 nucleotides are TGTGCCAGCAGCTTAGTGAGCTCCTACAATGAGCAGTTCTTC. Looking up the rest from reference TRBV11-3 and TRBJ2-1 gives the full variable domain: EAGVVQSPRYKIIEKKQPVAFWCNPISGHNTLYWYLQNLGQGPELLIRYENEEAVDDSQLPKDRFSAERLKGVDSTLKIQPAELGDSAVYLCASSLVSSYNEQFFGPGTRLTVL.

This clone has a handful of counts. V usage is TRBV7-3 and J usage is TRBJ2-3; 8 bases line up with TRBD2. The CDR3 is made up of 14 amino acids. CDR1 and CDR2 from the germline V gene are SGHTA and FQGTGA. Losses at the gene ends were 5 bases for V and 4 bases for J; bases not matched to a gene: 5. The CDR3 DNA reads TGTGCCAGCAGCAAAGGACTAGCTTCAGATACGCAGTATTTT. Protein sequence: CASSKGLASDTQYF. The entire variable domain, with the rest obtained from reference TRBV7-3 and TRBJ2-3, is as follows: GAGVSQTPSNKVTEKGKYVELRCDPISGHTALYWYRQSLGQGPEFLIYFQGTGAADDSGLPNDRFFAVRPEGSVSTLKIQRTERGDSAVYLCASSKGLASDTQYFGPGTRLTVL.

The rearrangement links TRBV3-1 (or the pseudogene TRBV3-2) to TRBJ1-2; D may be TRBD1 (5 bases). CDR3 length equals 14 residues. V lost 0 bases and J 5 bases, leaving 10 bases between the germline ends. CDR1 LGHDT and CDR2 YNNKEL come from the germline V gene (reference sequence). CDR3 sequence: CASSQDHRSYGYTF. The CDR3 DNA reads as TGTGCCAGCAGCCAAGATCACAGGAGTTATGGCTACACCTTC.

This clone has a handful of counts. The J gene is TRBJ2-2, the V gene TRBV11-2; D is uncertain. The CDR3 consists of 13 residues. Germline values: CDR1 SGHAT, CDR2 FQNNGV. The V and J ends lost 5 bases and 4 bases respectively, with 8 bases between them. CDR3 sequence: CASSQRSTGELFF. For the CDR3, the DNA is TGTGCCAGCAGCCAAAGGAGCACCGGGGAGCTGTTTTTT.

This chain uses TRBV5-1 with TRBJ2-5; D possibly corresponds to TRBD2 (6 bases). This CDR3 is 13 amino acids long. The germline V and J ends were trimmed by 4 bases and 5 bases, with 12 bases remaining between them. CDR1 and CDR2 (germline): SGHRS, YFSETQ. CDR3 DNA sequence: TGCGCCAGCAGCATGACTAGTGGCGAGACCCAGTACTTC. As protein: CASSMTSGETQYF.

The chain joins TRBV5-4 to TRBJ2-5; 7 bases are a match to TRBD2. The V gene end was trimmed by 4 bases and the J gene end by 7 bases; junction bases not matched to a gene: 7. The CDR3 is 13 residues long. The V gene's germline CDR1 is SGHNT and CDR2 YYREEE (reference sequence). This chain's CDR3 is CASSLGGGVTQYF. The CDR3, as DNA: TGTGCCAGCAGCCTCGGGGGAGGGGTGACCCAGTACTTC.

The chain employs TRBV28 and TRBJ1-1; D may be TRBD1 (5 bases). CDR3 length: 16 amino acids. Germline V gene data show CDR1 as MDHEN and CDR2 as SYDVKM. Trimming cost V 7 bases and J 8 bases, with 26 bases left between them. The CDR3 protein is CASILIRGGGSSEAFF. The CDR3, as DNA: TGTGCCAGCATCCTAATTAGGGGCGGGGGTTCTAGCGAAGCTTTCTTT.

This chain joins TRBV4-2 and TRBJ1-1; D remains unclear. CDR3 length: 14 amino acids. Trimming stripped 4 bases from V and 1 base from J, with 10 bases between. Germline-derived CDR1 and CDR2 are LGHNA and YNFKEQ. This chain's CDR3 is CASSLSPGNTEAFF. CDR3 in DNA: TGTGCCAGCAGCCTGTCTCCCGGGAACACTGAAGCTTTCTTT.

In its sample, this clone was seen once. The chain uses TRBV7-9 and TRBJ1-1, with 7 bases that match TRBD1. CDR1 and CDR2 (germline): SEHNR, FQNEAQ (reference sequence). V gave up 4 bases and J gave up 2 bases; unmatched junction bases: 13. The CDR3 consists of 17 residues. The CDR3 reads CASSSRPTGQPNTEAFF. In nucleotides, the CDR3 is TGTGCCAGCAGCTCTCGACCCACGGGACAGCCTAACACTGAAGCTTTCTTT. Supplemented by reference TRBV7-9 and TRBJ1-1, the full variable domain reads DTGVSQNPRHKITKRGQNVTFRCDPISEHNRLYWYRQTLGQGPEFLTYFQNEAQLEKSRLLSDRFSAERPKGSFSTLEIQRTEQGDSAMYLCASSSRPTGQPNTEAFFGQGTRLTVV.

This sequence joins TRBV4-1 and TRBJ2-7; TRBD1 matches 7 bases. With 5 bases clipped from V and 5 bases from J, the junction kept 15 bases outside the gene matches. This CDR3 region has 16 residues. CDR1 and CDR2 from the germline V gene are MGHRA and YSYEKL. The CDR3 spells CASSLSDIGGFNEQYF. Here the CDR3 DNA reads TGCGCCAGCAGCTTGAGTGATATAGGGGGCTTCAACGAGCAGTACTTC.

J is TRBJ1-3 and V is TRBV4-3; D remains ambiguous. This CDR3 comprises 13 residues. The germline CDR1 and CDR2 sequences are LGHNA and YSLEER. The V gene lost 7 bases and the J gene lost 4 bases, with 11 bases spanning the gap. In DNA form, the CDR3 reads TGCGCCAGCAAGTGGGCTTCCGGAAACACCATATATTTT. Translation: CASKWASGNTIYF.

The chain joins TRBV4-3 to TRBJ2-2; 8 nucleotides line up with TRBD2. Germline CDR1 reads LGHNA; CDR2 reads YSLEER. Unmatched junction bases numbered 6, after V lost 0 bases and J lost 6 bases. This CDR3 contains 16 residues. CDR3 sequence (DNA): TGCGCCAGCAGCCAAGACACGGGAGGGACCCCCGGGGAGCTGTTTTTT. Amino acids: CASSQDTGGTPGELFF.

The CDR3 here is CASSARDIPYEQYF. CDR3 coding DNA: TGTGCCAGCAGCGCACGGGACATACCCTACGAGCAGTACTTC. The rearrangement links TRBV9 to TRBJ2-7, with D tentatively TRBD1 (6 bases). Germline CDR1 reads SGDLS; CDR2 reads YYNGEE. CDR3 size: 14 residues. V lost 3 bases and J lost 2, with 12 bases in between. The full variable domain, with the rest looked up from reference TRBV9 and TRBJ2-7, is DSGVTQTPKHLITATGQRVTLRCSPRSGDLSVYWYQQSLDQGLQFLIQYYNGEERAKGNILERFSAQQFPDLHSELNLSSLELGDSALYFCASSARDIPYEQYFGPGTRLTVT.

This chain links TRBV4-3 with TRBJ2-3; possible D gene TRBD1, 6 bases. This CDR3 comprises 16 residues. Germline V gene lookup returns CDR1 LGHNA and CDR2 YSLEER. V was clipped by 1 base and J by 2 bases, with 13 bases between them. The DNA of the CDR3 is TGCGCCAGCAGCCAAGTCGCAGGGGTTCCCACAGATACGCAGTATTTT. It codes for CASSQVAGVPTDTQYF.

This chain connects TRBV7-9 to TRBJ1-2, with D maybe TRBD1 (6 bases). CDR3 length: 13 residues. V dropped 5 bases and J dropped 7 bases, with 14 bases sitting between them. CDR1 SEHNR and CDR2 FQNEAQ come from the germline V gene (reference sequence). The CDR3 is CASSATGSSGYTF. The CDR3 region has the DNA TGTGCCAGCAGCGCTACAGGGAGTTCTGGCTACACCTTC.

The chain is built from TRBV7-2 and TRBJ2-3, with TRBD2 matching over 12 bases. Trimming took 3 bases from V and 6 from J; bases not matched to a gene: 7. The CDR3 contains 16 residues. Germline CDR1 SGHTA, CDR2 FQGNSA. The CDR3 here is CASSLTSGSPFDTQYF. The CDR3 DNA follows: TGTGCCAGCAGCTTGACTAGCGGGAGCCCTTTCGATACGCAGTATTTT.

The V call is TRBV6-2 or TRBV6-3, the J call TRBJ2-7; TRBD1 agrees at 7 bases. This CDR3 region has 15 residues. V lost 2 bases to trimming and J lost 5 bases; unmatched junction nucleotides: 9. Germline CDR1 MNHEY, CDR2 SVGEGT. CDR3 bases: TGTGCCAGCAGTTACACGAGACAGGGTCTAGACGAGCAGTACTTC. This gives the protein CASSYTRQGLDEQYF.

The rearrangement joins TRBV5-1 to TRBJ1-1, with D perhaps TRBD1 (5 bases). CDR3 length: 16 residues. Trimming removed 4 bases at V and 1 base at J, with 17 bases between. Germline V lookup: CDR1 SGHRS, CDR2 YFSETQ. The CDR3 sequence is CASSRQPRVTNTEAFF. CDR3 in DNA: TGCGCCAGCAGCAGGCAACCCAGGGTTACGAACACTGAAGCTTTCTTT.

The V call is TRBV6-5, the J call TRBJ1-3; perhaps TRBD1 as D (6 bases). The germline V gene encodes CDR1 MNHEY and CDR2 SVGAGI. The CDR3 spans 15 residues. V lost 0 bases to trimming and J lost 7 bases, with 13 bases between them. The CDR3 protein is CASSYSKQGRNTIYF. The CDR3 nucleotides are TGTGCCAGCAGTTACTCGAAACAGGGAAGGAACACCATATATTTT.

The chain couples TRBV28 to TRBJ2-7; possible D gene TRBD1, 6 bases. The V and J ends lost 7 bases and 0 bases respectively, with 10 bases between them. The germline gives CDR1 MDHEN, CDR2 SYDVKM. The CDR3 spans 13 residues. Written as DNA, the CDR3 is TGTGCCAGCACCCAGGGGTCCTCCTACGAGCAGTACTTC. Amino acid sequence: CASTQGSSYEQYF. The whole variable domain, remainder taken from reference TRBV28 and TRBJ2-7, is DVKVTQSSRYLVKRTGEKVFLECVQDMDHENMFWYRQDPGLGLRLIYFSYDVKMKEKGDIPEGYSVSREKKERFSLILESASTNQTSMYLCASTQGSSYEQYFGPGTRLTVT.

This rearrangement joins TRBV7-2 to TRBJ2-7; 11 nucleotides match TRBD2. With 3 bases clipped from V and 6 bases from J, the junction kept 7 bases outside the gene matches. The germline V gene encodes CDR1 SGHTA and CDR2 FQGNSA. This CDR3 has 15 residues. The CDR3 sequence: CASSLRTSGSVEQYF. For the CDR3, the DNA is TGTGCCAGCAGCTTGCGGACTAGCGGGTCCGTCGAGCAGTACTTC.

V gene TRBV7-9 combines with J gene TRBJ1-2; possible D gene TRBD1, 6 bases. CDR3 length equals 15 residues. Germline CDR1 SEHNR, CDR2 FQNEAQ (reference sequence). The V end lost 0 bases, the J end lost 2 bases, and 10 bases lay between the germline ends. The CDR3 DNA reads TGTGCCAGCAGCTTAGCGCAGGGGTTAAACTATGGCTACACCTTC. Its translation: CASSLAQGLNYGYTF.

The table lists this clone with a count of one. This chain connects TRBV6-5 to TRBJ2-1; D possibly corresponds to TRBD1 (6 bases). The germline gives CDR1 MNHEY, CDR2 SVGAGI. The CDR3 consists of 14 residues. V lost 10 bases and J lost 8, with 21 bases in between. DNA for the CDR3: TGTGCCACGTCCCGGGCCAGGGGCCTATATGAGCAGTTCTTC. It yields the protein CATSRARGLYEQFF.

The chain joins TRBV19 to TRBJ1-4, with no clear D. Trimming removed 7 bases from V and 7 bases from J, with 16 bases in between. Germline V gives CDR1 LNHDA, CDR2 SQIVND (reference sequence). The CDR3 sequence is 14 residues long. In nucleotides, the CDR3 is TGTGCCAGTATGTCGCGGTCCGCCGTTGAAAAACTGTTTTTT. Its translation is CASMSRSAVEKLFF.

V gene TRBV29-1 combines with J gene TRBJ1-1; TRBD1 matches 7 bases. Germline V gene lookup returns CDR1 SQVTM and CDR2 ANQGSEA. The CDR3 is made up of 13 amino acids. V lost 7 bases to trimming and J lost 4 bases; unmatched junction nucleotides: 9. The CDR3 DNA follows: TGCAGCGACTTAGGGGGCGTCGGCACTGAAGCTTTCTTT. Translated: CSDLGGVGTEAFF.

This chain joins TRBV29-1 and TRBJ2-7; D may be TRBD2 (5 bases). CDR1 is SQVTM, CDR2 ANQGSEA, per germline. CDR3 length: 13 amino acids. Trimming removed 2 bases from V and 6 bases from J, with 14 bases in between. The CDR3, as DNA: TGCAGCGTTGAAAGTACGGGAACCACCGAGCAGTACTTC. It yields the protein CSVESTGTTEQYF.

The J gene is TRBJ1-2, the V gene TRBV23-1, with 9 bases identical to TRBD1. TRBV23-1 is reported as an ORF; its role is uncertain. CDR3 size: 17 residues. Trimming cost V 1 base and J 5 bases; bases outside gene matches: 11. This CDR3 reads CASSQLIFEGTGYGYTF. CDR3 DNA: TGCGCCAGCAGTCAATTAATCTTCGAAGGGACAGGGTATGGCTACACCTTC.

The gene calls are TRBV5-1 and TRBJ1-1, with TRBD1 as a possible D gene (6 bases). Germline CDR1 reads SGHRS; CDR2 reads YFSETQ. Between the trimmed V and J ends, which lost 2 bases and 6 bases, there was a span of 14 bases. This CDR3 region has 14 residues. The CDR3 DNA is TGCGCCAGCAGCTTCGGGGGGCGGGTAGCTGAAGCTTTCTTT. This codes for CASSFGGRVAEAFF.

The J gene is TRBJ2-7, the V gene TRBV21-1; TRBD1 is the table's D call, not checked against the DNA. TRBV21-1 is given as a pseudogene. The CDR3 totals 17 residues. CDR3 loop: CASSKRARDRVSYEQYF. The CDR3 region has the DNA TGTGCCAGCAGCAAAAGGGCCCGGGACAGGGTTTCCTACGAGCAGTACTTC.